The present T cell receptor (beta chain) was sequenced within a study of blood T cell repertoires in COVID-19. Across the study: Collection of acute and convalescent COVID-19 samples took place in the United States, Italy and Spain. PBMCs, B-cell-depleted T cells, or T cells were the source of the cDNA or gDNA that made up the material.

Methods used by the authors: Reference gene primer amplification gave nucleated cell count estimates. Repertoires were generated with immunoSEQ multiplex PCR, while TCRdb's copy carries only in-frame clones and drops some. The V and J calls and clone size were taken over from that table, and D and trimming were inferred from the DNA. The sample shows 60,000 to 80,000 clones, 85% to 90% of them seen only once. Germline V gene sequence: CDR1 SGHTA, CDR2 FQGNSA. The CDR3 sequence is 13 residues long. Trimming pared 3 bases from V and 5 bases from J, leaving 10 bases between. The source material was peripheral blood. The rearrangement links TRBV7-2 to TRBJ1-1; TRBD1 is a possible D gene (6 bases). The clonotype comes from a human donor in a cohort sampled during active COVID-19. CDR3 nucleotides: TGTGCCAGCAGCTTGGAACAGGGTACTGAAGCTTTCTTT. It encodes CASSLEQGTEAFF.